This T cell receptor (beta chain) is from a study of identical twins. Findings and limits, study-wide: With abundant cord blood beta clonotypes, insertions were fewer; memory repertoires showed no such pattern. Recombination models fit unrelated individuals' TCR alpha sharing but underestimated twins'.

This clonotype came up many times. Its antigen remains unknown. cDNA carried unique molecular identifiers, and a universal primer site was added by template switching. TCRdb re-called the 5' RACE reads through MiXCR, storing one row per CDR3 protein. In the table there are hundreds of thousands of distinct CDR3 sequences, roughly 12% of which are singletons. V shed 3 bases and J 9 bases; nucleotides not matched to a gene: 8. Germline lookup yields CDR1 SGHRS and CDR2 YFSETQ. There are 16 residues in the CDR3. These data also formed part of another study, on yellow fever vaccine responses in identical twins. This second study says: Vaccine T cell responses of twins reportedly seemed partly convergent and partly personalized.

The sequence derives from a woman between 18 and 29 years old in good health. The chain is built from TRBV5-1 and TRBJ2-1; 14 bases agree with TRBD2. The sample was PBMCs. The CDR3 coding sequence is TGCGCCAGCAGCTACGAAGAGACTAGCGGGAGGGGTGAGCAGTTCTTC. Translating it yields CASSYEETSGRGEQFF. Filled out from reference TRBV5-1 and TRBJ2-1, the complete variable domain reads KAGVTQTPRYLIKTRGQQVTLSCSPISGHRSVSWYQQTPGQGLQFLFEYFSETQRNKGNFPGRFSGRQFSNSRSEMNVSTLELGDSALYLCASSYEETSGRGEQFFGPGTRLTVL.